Below are 20 T cell receptor beta chains sequenced from a single sample in a study of blood T cell repertoires in COVID-19. The table came from immunoSEQ multiplex PCR; TCRdb's copy has only in-frame clones and leaves some out. Altogether some 190,000 clones are present, about nine tenths being singletons, with the ten largest covering 1.5% to 2%. The sequenced sample was peripheral blood. The source is a man aged 18 to 30 with active or convalescent COVID-19.

V gene TRBV4-1 combines with J gene TRBJ2-5; 7 nucleotides align to TRBD2. The CDR3 covers 15 residues. Looked up from germline, CDR1 is MGHRA and CDR2 is YSYEKL. The V and J ends lost 5 bases and 5 bases, in that order; junction bases with no gene match: 11. The CDR3 coding sequence is TGCGCCAGCAGCTTTGGGTCAGGGAGGGATGAGACCCAGTACTTC. As protein: CASSFGSGRDETQYF.

The chain employs TRBV13 and TRBJ2-7; 9 bases are shared with TRBD2. Trimming removed 6 bases from V and 3 bases from J; junction bases left unmatched: 9. In germline, CDR1 is PRHDT, CDR2 FYEKMQ (reference sequence). There are 15 residues in the CDR3. The CDR3 loop is CASSDRIAGDYEQYF. Written as DNA, the CDR3 is TGTGCCAGCAGTGATCGGATAGCGGGAGACTACGAGCAGTACTTC.

This rearrangement joins TRBV21-1 to TRBJ2-1; the D segment call TRBD1 is taken from the table without a DNA check. TRBV21-1 has pseudogene status. The CDR3 length is 14 residues. CDR3 amino acids: CASSKVAGVNEQFF. In DNA form, the CDR3 reads TGTGCCAGCAGCAAAGTTGCAGGGGTCAATGAGCAGTTCTTC.

V is TRBV5-1 and J is TRBJ2-1, with 8 positions matching TRBD2. The germline V gene encodes CDR1 SGHRS and CDR2 YFSETQ. V lost 5 bases and J lost 0; bases outside the gene matches: 1. This CDR3 is built from 14 residues. The CDR3 spells CASSTSGSYNEQFF. The CDR3 DNA follows: TGCGCCAGCAGTACTAGCGGCTCCTACAATGAGCAGTTCTTC.

This chain joins TRBV4-2 and TRBJ2-1; 13 positions agree with TRBD2. CDR1 and CDR2 from the germline V gene are LGHNA and YNFKEQ. V was pared by 0 bases and J by 5 bases, with 7 bases of the junction left unmatched. This CDR3 region has 18 residues. This CDR3 reads CASSQERGTSGADNEQFF. The CDR3 nucleotides read TGTGCCAGCAGCCAAGAGAGGGGGACTAGCGGGGCCGACAATGAGCAGTTCTTC.

This clone was observed once. V and J are TRBV3-1 (or the pseudogene TRBV3-2) and TRBJ1-2; 10 nucleotides match TRBD1. Germline CDR1 LGHDT, CDR2 YNNKEL (reference sequence). CDR3 length: 14 residues. V was pared by 3 bases and J by 2 bases, with 0 bases of the junction left unmatched. The CDR3 DNA follows: TGTGCCAGCAGCCAGGACAGGGGGAACTATGGCTACACCTTC. Translation gives CASSQDRGNYGYTF.

The count of this clone is one. The chain links TRBV2 to TRBJ2-1, with D perhaps TRBD1 (7 bases). The CDR3 sequence is 15 residues long. Germline V gives CDR1 SNHLY, CDR2 FYNNEI. Trimming removed 6 bases at V and 0 bases at J, with 12 bases between. This chain's CDR3 is CASRRDSFSYNEQFF. The CDR3 region has the DNA TGTGCCAGCAGGCGGGACAGTTTCTCCTACAATGAGCAGTTCTTC.

V gene TRBV9 combines with J gene TRBJ1-1; D is unresolved. V dropped 2 bases and J dropped 1 base, with 6 bases sitting between them. CDR1 is SGDLS, CDR2 YYNGEE, per germline. The CDR3 is made up of 13 amino acids. The CDR3 DNA reads as TGTGCCAGCAGCGTTGGGAGGAACACTGAAGCTTTCTTT. Residues: CASSVGRNTEAFF.

V is TRBV7-8 and J is TRBJ2-7; D may be TRBD2 (7 bases). Germline values: CDR1 SGHVS, CDR2 FQNEAQ. CDR3 length: 14 residues. V was pared by 6 bases and J by 6 bases, with 18 bases between. The CDR3 DNA reads as TGTGCCAGCAGGCCGGGGGGCCCCACCCTCGAGCAGTACTTC. This codes for CASRPGGPTLEQYF.

Concerning this clone itself: This CDR3 is also generated by other DNA sequences in the sample. This chain uses TRBV2 with TRBJ2-7; TRBD2 is a possible D gene (5 bases). CDR1 SNHLY and CDR2 FYNNEI come from the germline V gene. Trimming stripped 4 bases from V and 3 bases from J, with 7 bases between. The CDR3 loop spans 12 amino acids. This CDR3 reads CASSAGLYEQYF. CDR3 DNA: TGTGCCAGCAGTGCCGGACTCTACGAGCAGTACTTC.

The CDR3 region has the DNA TGTGCCTGGAGTTCGTCTGGCAGTTTGGCCGTAAGGCCCCAGCATTTT. It yields the protein CAWSSSGSLAVRPQHF. The gene calls are TRBV30 and TRBJ1-5; D is unresolved. Trimming took 2 bases from V and 9 from J, leaving 23 bases between them. Germline values: CDR1 GTSNPN, CDR2 SVGIG (reference sequence). This CDR3 is 16 amino acids long.

The genes are TRBV3-1 (or the pseudogene TRBV3-2) and TRBJ1-4; the D gene is possibly TRBD1 (5 bases). The CDR3 is 15 residues long. Germline CDR1 and CDR2: LGHDT and YNNKEL (reference sequence). V was trimmed by 0 bases and J by 5 bases, leaving 10 bases between them. CDR3 loop: CASSQDMGGNEKLFF. The CDR3 bases are TGTGCCAGCAGCCAAGATATGGGGGGGAATGAAAAACTGTTTTTT.

The chain employs TRBV24-1 and TRBJ2-2; D is possibly TRBD1 (6 bases). There are 14 residues in the CDR3. Per germline, CDR1 KGHDR and CDR2 SFDVKD. Trimming cost V 3 bases and J 5 bases, with 9 bases left between them. The CDR3 sequence: CATSDIQGTGELFF. CDR3 nucleotides: TGTGCCACCAGTGATATACAGGGAACCGGGGAGCTGTTTTTT.

The V and J genes are TRBV18 and TRBJ1-3; D is unresolved. V was trimmed by 2 bases and J by 2 bases, leaving 16 bases between them. Germline assignment: CDR1 KGHSH and CDR2 LQKENI. CDR3 length: 17 residues. CDR3 DNA: TGTGCCAGCTCACCAGAGAGGACTCCACGACCTGGAAACACCATATATTTT. Its protein is CASSPERTPRPGNTIYF.

V usage is TRBV3-1 (or the pseudogene TRBV3-2) and J usage is TRBJ1-5; 9 positions match TRBD1. CDR1 LGHDT and CDR2 YNNKEL come from the germline V gene (reference sequence). With V trimmed by 4 bases and J by 11 bases, 6 bases remained unmatched. This CDR3 contains 13 residues. Here the CDR3 reads CASSLQGDRAQHF. The CDR3 DNA sequence: TGTGCCAGCAGCCTACAAGGGGACAGGGCCCAGCATTTT.

The V gene is TRBV25-1, the J gene TRBJ1-1; D is possibly TRBD1 (5 bases). The V gene's germline CDR1 is MGHDK and CDR2 SYGVNS. CDR3 size: 14 residues. The V end was cut by 2 bases, the J end by 5 bases, with 12 bases between. CDR3 DNA: TGTGCCAGCAGTGAAACGGCAGGGATAACTGAAGCTTTCTTT. This translates into CASSETAGITEAFF. Variable domain in full (rest from reference TRBV25-1 and TRBJ1-1): EADIYQTPRYLVIGTGKKITLECSQTMGHDKMYWYQQDPGMELHLIHYSYGVNSTEKGDLSSESTVSRIRTEHFPLTLESARPSHTSQYLCASSETAGITEAFFGQGTRLTVV.

This clone appeared once. This chain uses TRBV6-6 with TRBJ1-2; D possibly corresponds to TRBD1 (5 bases). The CDR3 contains 15 residues. V lost 6 bases and J lost 2, with 16 bases in between. Germline V gene lookup returns CDR1 MNHNY and CDR2 SVGAGI (reference sequence). This chain's CDR3 is CASRDDRRNNYGYTF. The CDR3 DNA sequence: TGTGCCAGCAGAGACGACAGACGAAACAACTATGGCTACACCTTC.

This clone was detected once. The chain joins TRBV5-6 to TRBJ2-7; 11 bases are a match to TRBD2. V gave up 4 bases and J gave up 2 bases; unmatched junction bases: 5. Per the germline V gene, CDR1 is SGHDT and CDR2 is YYEEEE. The CDR3 runs 15 residues. In nucleotides, the CDR3 is TGTGCCAGCAGCCAGCTAGCGGGGGGACCCTACGAGCAGTACTTC. Its protein product is CASSQLAGGPYEQYF.

The chain recombines TRBV10-3 with TRBJ1-3, with D perhaps TRBD1 (6 bases). CDR1 and CDR2 (germline): ENHRY, SYGVKD. The CDR3 is made up of 15 amino acids. The germline V and J ends were trimmed by 2 bases and 0 bases, with 8 bases remaining between them. CDR3 bases: TGTGCCATCAGTGAGAACAGGGCCTCTGGAAACACCATATATTTT. Its protein product is CAISENRASGNTIYF.

The chain carries TRBV11-2 and TRBJ1-1; D gene ambiguous. The CDR3 runs 13 residues. V lost 2 bases and J lost 0, with 4 bases in between. The V gene's germline CDR1 is SGHAT and CDR2 FQNNGV. Here the CDR3 reads CASSLSLNTEAFF. The CDR3 coding sequence is TGTGCCAGCAGCTTATCTCTGAACACTGAAGCTTTCTTT.